Below, one T cell receptor (beta chain) is given with its context. What it binds is not known. Germline CDR1 is MNHEY and CDR2 is SMNVEV (reference sequence). V lost 3 bases and J 0 bases, leaving 12 bases between the germline ends. There are 16 residues in the CDR3. Using immunoSEQ multiplex PCR, the repertoire was profiled, and TCRdb retains in-frame clones only, with some absent. The table has roughly 110,000 clones, approximately 58% seen once. The sample comes from a study of cytotoxic CD8 clonotypes in ibrutinib-treated CLL. Study background: On average, each sample had 255,043 productive templates and approximately 85,000 productive rearrangements.

General study results and limits: The study sampled sustained-remission and progressing patients at different times.

Genomic DNA in an amount of about 2 micrograms was extracted from cryopreserved PBMCs and used for the preparation of TCR beta libraries. V gene TRBV27 combines with J gene TRBJ2-4; D may correspond to TRBD1 or TRBD2 (5 bases each). Sample: PBMCs, taken after 24 months of ibrutinib treatment. This receptor was taken from a human donor with chronic lymphocytic leukemia. CDR3 in DNA: TGTGCCAGCAGTTTTACGGGGACGATAGCCAAAAACATTCAGTACTTC. Protein: CASSFTGTIAKNIQYF.